These 30 T cell receptor beta chains share one sample of origin, sequenced in a study of monozygotic twins with inflammatory bowel disease. TCRdb re-called the 5' RACE reads; every CDR3 protein appears as one record, without DNA. The sample features 200,000 to 250,000 distinct CDR3 sequences, with under 8.5% in its top ten. Sequencing was performed on blood. Receptor source: a human donor with ulcerative colitis or Crohn's disease, or a healthy co-twin of an affected twin (not recorded which).

This rearrangement joins TRBV4-3 to TRBJ2-5; TCRdb gives TRBD1 as the D gene, but with no DNA this cannot be confirmed. Germline CDR1 reads LGHNA; CDR2 reads YSLEER. The CDR3 runs to 16 residues. The CDR3 here is CASSQDSGAVKETQYF.

CDR3 region: CASSRTDTSGNTIYF. The chain joins TRBV7-9 to TRBJ1-3. The CDR3 runs to 15 residues. Germline values: CDR1 SEHNR, CDR2 FQNEAQ (reference sequence).

This chain's CDR3 is CASGRVGSSYEQYF. The V and J genes are TRBV5-1 and TRBJ2-7. Per the germline V gene, CDR1 is SGHRS and CDR2 is YFSETQ. The CDR3 sequence is 14 residues long.

The V call is TRBV5-6, the J call TRBJ2-7; checking the TCRdb D call of TRBD1 is not possible without DNA. The CDR3 spans 13 residues. The germline V gene encodes CDR1 SGHDT and CDR2 YYEEEE. The CDR3: CASSLGDSNEQYF.

This chain joins TRBV5-1 and TRBJ1-1; TCRdb picks TRBD1, but there is no DNA to check that call. Germline CDR1 and CDR2: SGHRS and YFSETQ. CDR3 length equals 14 residues. CDR3 protein: CASSGGQMNTEAFF.

V usage is TRBV14 and J usage is TRBJ2-2; TCRdb's D gene call, TRBD1, goes unchecked for lack of DNA. Germline CDR1 and CDR2: SGHDN and FVKESK. CDR3 size: 17 residues. CDR3 in amino acids: CASSLLGGRPNTGELFF.

The genes are TRBV18 and TRBJ2-7; TCRdb's assignment of TRBD2 cannot be checked, as there is no DNA. The CDR3 covers 21 residues. Germline-derived CDR1 and CDR2 are KGHSH and LQKENI. This CDR3 reads CASSPGTSGRAKGTRSYEQYF.

The chain is built from TRBV20-1 and TRBJ1-1; TCRdb outputs TRBD1, but without DNA this stays unchecked. This CDR3 region has 11 residues. The germline gives CDR1 DFQATT, CDR2 SNEGSKA (reference sequence). This CDR3 is CSASPGTQAFF.

The chain uses TRBV7-7 and TRBJ2-6; the TRBD1 assignment by TCRdb is unverifiable without DNA. The CDR3 runs 15 residues. Germline CDR1 reads SSHAT; CDR2 reads FNYEAQ (reference sequence). Here the CDR3 reads CASSRDVGGANVLTF. The full variable domain, rest sourced from reference TRBV7-7 and TRBJ2-6, is GAGVSQSPRYKVTKRGQDVTLRCDPISSHATLYWYQQALGQGPEFLTYFNYEAQPDKSGLPSDRFSAERPEGSISTLTIQRTEQRDSAMYRCASSRDVGGANVLTFGAGSRLTVL.

The chain employs TRBV4-2 and TRBJ1-6. The germline V gene has CDR1 LGHNA and CDR2 YNFKEQ. The CDR3 is 14 amino acids. The chain's CDR3 is CASSQEQQNSPLHF.

This chain links TRBV24-1 with TRBJ1-5; no DNA is available, so the TRBD1 call from TCRdb remains unchecked. This CDR3 spans 14 amino acids. Germline V lookup: CDR1 KGHDR, CDR2 SFDVKD. The CDR3 reads CATSDPTGRQPQHF.

The chain carries TRBV11-2 and TRBJ1-6; TCRdb lists TRBD1, though no DNA is available to test this call. There are 15 residues in the CDR3. The germline V gene encodes CDR1 SGHAT and CDR2 FQNNGV. The CDR3 region is CASSFPGPGNSPLHF. The entire variable domain, with the rest obtained from reference TRBV11-2 and TRBJ1-6, is as follows: EAGVAQSPRYKIIEKRQSVAFWCNPISGHATLYWYQQILGQGPKLLIQFQNNGVVDDSQLPKDRFSAERLKGVDSTLKIQPAKLEDSAVYLCASSFPGPGNSPLHFGNGTRLTVT.

The chain is built from TRBV3-1 and TRBJ2-3; the TCRdb D gene call, TRBD1, has no DNA to confirm it. Germline V gives CDR1 LGHDT, CDR2 YNNKEL (reference sequence). The CDR3 spans 16 residues. CDR3 sequence reads: CASSLRTSRNTDTQYF.

The chain is built from TRBV15 and TRBJ1-1; the TCRdb call, TRBD1, lacks DNA for checking. This CDR3 is built from 14 residues. The germline gives CDR1 LNHNV, CDR2 YYDKDF (reference sequence). The CDR3 spells CATSSEILDREAFF.

The chain employs TRBV6-5 and TRBJ1-1; TCRdb returns TRBD1, unconfirmable since there is no DNA. The CDR3 is made up of 15 amino acids. Germline CDR1 and CDR2: MNHEY and SVGAGI. Here the CDR3 reads CASSYSGSGNTEAFF.

The V gene is TRBV7-2, the J gene TRBJ1-1. The CDR3 is made up of 14 amino acids. Per germline, CDR1 SGHTA and CDR2 FQGNSA. The CDR3: CASSQRGGRAEAFF.

This chain uses TRBV6-5 with TRBJ2-7; no DNA is available, so the TRBD1 call from TCRdb remains unchecked. Per the germline V gene, CDR1 is MNHEY and CDR2 is SVGAGI. The CDR3 consists of 15 residues. This CDR3 reads CASSYDGTGEYEQYF.

The chain joins TRBV7-8 to TRBJ1-1. Germline CDR1 reads SGHVS; CDR2 reads FQNEAQ. The CDR3 consists of 15 residues. This chain's CDR3 is CASSWTLPMNTEAFF.

The chain links TRBV6-2 or TRBV6-3 to TRBJ2-7. Germline-derived CDR1 and CDR2 are MNHEY and SVGEGT. The CDR3 is 12 amino acids. The CDR3: CASSTTLYEQYF.

This sequence joins TRBV5-1 and TRBJ2-4; TCRdb calls TRBD1, which cannot be checked without DNA. Germline lookup yields CDR1 SGHRS and CDR2 YFSETQ. The length of the CDR3 is 14 residues. This CDR3 is CASSLTGGGNIQYF. The complete variable domain, with remaining parts taken from reference TRBV5-1 and TRBJ2-4, reads KAGVTQTPRYLIKTRGQQVTLSCSPISGHRSVSWYQQTPGQGLQFLFEYFSETQRNKGNFPGRFSGRQFSNSRSEMNVSTLELGDSALYLCASSLTGGGNIQYFGAGTRLSVL.

The chain carries TRBV25-1 and TRBJ1-6. Germline V gives CDR1 MGHDK, CDR2 SYGVNS. The CDR3 totals 15 residues. The CDR3 spells CASSGGSSYNSPLHF.

The gene calls are TRBV5-5 and TRBJ1-2; no DNA is available, so the TRBD1 call from TCRdb remains unchecked. The CDR3 consists of 14 residues. CDR1 is SGHKS and CDR2 is YYEKEE in the germline V gene (reference sequence). CDR3: CASSLQQGTTSAFF.

This chain joins TRBV5-1 and TRBJ1-6. CDR1 is SGHRS, CDR2 YFSETQ, per germline. The CDR3 runs 13 residues. CDR3: CASSFGSNSPLHF.

The chain recombines TRBV12-3 or TRBV12-4 with TRBJ2-7; TCRdb's D call of TRBD1 is untestable without DNA. The CDR3 contains 15 residues. This chain's CDR3 is CASNHRGQSLYEQYF.

V usage is TRBV12-3 or TRBV12-4 and J usage is TRBJ1-2. The CDR3 totals 14 residues. CDR3 protein: CASSFEGPGLGHTF.

The rearrangement uses TRBV6-2 or TRBV6-3 and TRBJ2-1. The germline CDR1 and CDR2 sequences are MNHEY and SVGEGT. The CDR3 consists of 16 residues. The CDR3 here is CASSYFQRDSYNEQFF.

The chain couples TRBV5-6 to TRBJ1-2; TCRdb reports TRBD1, a call that lacks DNA to check it against. The germline V gene encodes CDR1 SGHDT and CDR2 YYEEEE. This CDR3 comprises 13 residues. CDR3 amino acids: CASSLAGGPGYTF.

V is TRBV25-1 and J is TRBJ2-3. Germline V gives CDR1 MGHDK, CDR2 SYGVNS. This CDR3 spans 15 amino acids. CDR3 sequence: CASSEYQLATDTQYF.

The V call is TRBV12-3 or TRBV12-4, the J call TRBJ2-5; TCRdb's assignment of TRBD1 cannot be checked, as there is no DNA. The CDR3 has 14 amino acids. This chain's CDR3 is CASSFTTGGETQYF.

The chain links TRBV5-5 to TRBJ1-5; TCRdb's D call, TRBD1, is unchecked because there is no DNA. CDR3 length: 14 amino acids. The germline gives CDR1 SGHKS, CDR2 YYEKEE (reference sequence). The CDR3 loop is CASSWGRGYQPQHF.